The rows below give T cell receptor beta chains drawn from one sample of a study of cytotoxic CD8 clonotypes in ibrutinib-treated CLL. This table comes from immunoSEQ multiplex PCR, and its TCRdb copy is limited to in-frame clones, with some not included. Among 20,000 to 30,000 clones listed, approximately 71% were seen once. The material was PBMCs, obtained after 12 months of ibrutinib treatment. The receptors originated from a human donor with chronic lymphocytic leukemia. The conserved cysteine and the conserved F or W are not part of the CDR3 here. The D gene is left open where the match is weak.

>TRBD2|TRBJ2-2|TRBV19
ASSTKVGGSGELF
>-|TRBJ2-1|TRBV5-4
ASSLGEAMDEQF
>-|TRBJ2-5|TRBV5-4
ASSLAGGQETQY
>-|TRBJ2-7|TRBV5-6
ASSSYYEQY
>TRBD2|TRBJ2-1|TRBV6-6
ASSSRTGGNEQF
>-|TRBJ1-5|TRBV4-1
ASSQDRVHQH
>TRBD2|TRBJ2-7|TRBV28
ASSSTSGGSYEQY
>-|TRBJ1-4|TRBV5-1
ASSLERVQGYNEKLF
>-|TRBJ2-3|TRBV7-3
ASSPQGTDTQY
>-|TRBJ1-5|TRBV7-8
ASSFSGDRRQPQH
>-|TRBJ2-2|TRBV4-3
ASSQDEQTHGELF
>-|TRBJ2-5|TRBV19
ASSIGGLETQY
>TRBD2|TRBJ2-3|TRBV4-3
ASGLTSGSTDTQY
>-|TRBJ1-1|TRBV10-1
ASSDSNTEAF
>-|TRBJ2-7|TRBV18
ASSPQKDLSPYEQY
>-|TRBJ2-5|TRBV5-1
ASSLVVRDQETQY
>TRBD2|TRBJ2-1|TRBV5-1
ASSSPPLAGVNNEQF
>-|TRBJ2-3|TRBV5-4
ASSATRWGTDTQY
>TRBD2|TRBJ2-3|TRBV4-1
ASSTRGGGTDTQY
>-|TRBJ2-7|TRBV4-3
ASSPRVLSSYEQY
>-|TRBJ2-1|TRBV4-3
ASSRWGVGTRAGNEQF
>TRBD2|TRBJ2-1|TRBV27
ASSLWRGAHNEQF
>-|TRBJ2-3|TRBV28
ASRQPFSTDTQY
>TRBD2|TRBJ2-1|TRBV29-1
SVEDFGRGGPDEQF
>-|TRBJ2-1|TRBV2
ASCWVNEQF
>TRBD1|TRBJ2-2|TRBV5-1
ASSLSAGGLIETGELF
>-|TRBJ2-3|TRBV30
AWEGQYTDTQY
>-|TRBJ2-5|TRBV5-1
ASSLVVEETQY
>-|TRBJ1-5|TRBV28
AGQFRGNQPQH
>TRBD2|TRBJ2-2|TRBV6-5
ASSYGLAGPTGELF
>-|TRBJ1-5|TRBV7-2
ASSLVAGQSQH
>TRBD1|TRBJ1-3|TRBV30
AWMPGTGGIGNTIY
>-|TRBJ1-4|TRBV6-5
ASRARGAEGEKLF
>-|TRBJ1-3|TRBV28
ASIQGARGNTIY
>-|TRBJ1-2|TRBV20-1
SAFVYGYT
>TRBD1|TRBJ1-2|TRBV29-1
SVDRDYGYT
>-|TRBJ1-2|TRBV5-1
ASSLAPERGYT
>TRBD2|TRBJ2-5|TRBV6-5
ASRGAGGYGETQY
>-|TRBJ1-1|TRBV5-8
ASSFLGPGRMNTEAF
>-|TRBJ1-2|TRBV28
ASSDRFGYT
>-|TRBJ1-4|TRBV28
ASSPQSWGEKLF
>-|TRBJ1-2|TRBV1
TSSQDGNRREGYT
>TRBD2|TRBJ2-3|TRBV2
ASSALAGESTDTQY
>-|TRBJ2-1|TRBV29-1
SVGAFGDRNEQF
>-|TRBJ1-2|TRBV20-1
SASPNYGYT